This TCR beta chain was retrieved from a study of cytomegalovirus exposure and HLA in healthy donors. The PCR employed 60 Vbeta primers together with 13 Jbeta primers. TCRdb's copy holds only in-frame clones and misses some; the assay was immunoSEQ multiplex PCR. The sample records roughly 100,000 clones, around 78% being singletons. This TCR was sampled from a male donor in good health and CMV-seronegative. Specimen: PBMCs.

CDR3 in amino acids: CASTRRNEQFF. The CDR3 DNA follows: TGTGCCAGCACTCGTCGGAATGAGCAGTTCTTC. V usage is TRBV6-4 and J usage is TRBJ2-1; no firm D call. The V gene's germline CDR1 is MRHNA and CDR2 SNTAGT. V was shortened by 7 bases and J by 7 bases, with 8 bases between the two germline ends. The CDR3 extends over 11 amino acids.